A selection of T cell receptor beta chains follows, all from one sample in a study of OX40 agonist ivuxolimab in advanced cancers. Only in-frame clones appear in the TCRdb table, and some are missing; sequencing was by immunoSEQ multiplex PCR. Of tens of thousands of clones detected, around 87% appear once; the ten largest clones hold 2% to 3%. The sample here was CD4+ or CD8+ T cells sorted from blood, taken in a trial of the OX40 agonist ivuxolimab. Receptors were obtained from an adult with an advanced solid tumor such as melanoma, head and neck, liver or kidney cancer. Both conserved end residues are part of each CDR3. Fields, in order: CDR3 DNA, CDR3 protein, D gene, clone size, V gene, J gene. The D gene is left open where the match is weak. Clone size, where shown, is once, few, many, or a class for clones that have expanded.

DNA: TGTGCCAGCAGCTTAGGCATTCTAGCGGGGGGGCCATCAGAGACCCAGTACTTC
CDR3: CASSLGILAGGPSETQYF
D: TRBD2
size: NA
V: TRBV7-7
J: TRBJ2-5

DNA: TGTGCCAGCAGCCAGGATCCTCAGCGGTACCAAGAGACCCAGTACTTC
CDR3: CASSQDPQRYQETQYF
D: NA
size: once
V: TRBV4-2
J: TRBJ2-5

DNA: TGTGCCAGTAGTATACCCCGACTGACAGGGGGGGCAGATACGCAGTATTTT
CDR3: CASSIPRLTGGADTQYF
D: TRBD1
size: NA
V: TRBV19
J: TRBJ2-3

DNA: TGTGCCAGCAGCCCGAACAGCCCTGAGCAGTACTTC
CDR3: CASSPNSPEQYF
D: NA
size: NA
V: TRBV7-9
J: TRBJ2-7

DNA: TGTGCCACCTCAAGAACAGGGTGGTCCGGGGAGCTGTTTTTT
CDR3: CATSRTGWSGELFF
D: NA
size: few
V: TRBV19
J: TRBJ2-2

DNA: TGTGCCAGCAGCTTGTTGGTAGGGACCCAGCCCCAGCATTTT
CDR3: CASSLLVGTQPQHF
D: NA
size: once
V: TRBV5-6
J: TRBJ1-5

DNA: TGCGCCAGCAGCTCCCGGGACAGGGATTCACCCCTCCACTTT
CDR3: CASSSRDRDSPLHF
D: TRBD1
size: few
V: TRBV5-1
J: TRBJ1-6

DNA: TGTGCCAGTAGGGAACTAGCGGGGGAGGGACATACGCAGTATTTT
CDR3: CASRELAGEGHTQYF
D: TRBD2
size: NA
V: TRBV19
J: TRBJ2-3

DNA: TGTGCCAGCAGTTTAAATACAGGGTTCCCAGATACGCAGTATTTT
CDR3: CASSLNTGFPDTQYF
D: NA
size: NA
V: TRBV28
J: TRBJ2-3

DNA: TGTGCCAGCAGCCCGGGGCGTTACCAAGAGACCCAGTACTTC
CDR3: CASSPGRYQETQYF
D: NA
size: NA
V: TRBV9
J: TRBJ2-5

DNA: TGCGCCAGCAGCCGACAGGGTGACGGGAATGAAAAACTGTTTTTT
CDR3: CASSRQGDGNEKLFF
D: TRBD1
size: NA
V: TRBV5-1
J: TRBJ1-4

DNA: TGTGCCAGTAGTATTAATCCCTACTATGGCTACACCTTC
CDR3: CASSINPYYGYTF
D: NA
size: NA
V: TRBV19
J: TRBJ1-2

DNA: TGTGCCAGCAGAGCCTCCGGGGCATCCATGAACACTGAAGCTTTCTTT
CDR3: CASRASGASMNTEAFF
D: NA
size: NA
V: TRBV4-2
J: TRBJ1-1

DNA: TGCGCCAGCAGCCTCCCAAGCGCGGGGGGGCAGTGCAATGAGCAGTTCTTC
CDR3: CASSLPSAGGQCNEQFF
D: TRBD2
size: NA
V: TRBV4-3
J: TRBJ2-1

DNA: TGTGCCAGCAGCTTAAATCTACAGGGGGGAAAGTATTTT
CDR3: CASSLNLQGGKYF
D: TRBD1
size: once
V: TRBV7-3
J: TRBJ2-3

DNA: TGTGCCAGCAGCTTGGGGAGGGATAACTATGGCTACACCTTC
CDR3: CASSLGRDNYGYTF
D: NA
size: NA
V: TRBV5-4
J: TRBJ1-2

DNA: TGTGCCAGCAGCTTAGTGAGAACGCCGGGGGCCGTCTCTGGAAACACCATATATTTT
CDR3: CASSLVRTPGAVSGNTIYF
D: NA
size: NA
V: TRBV7-2
J: TRBJ1-3

DNA: TGTGCCAGCTCTCCCCGCGTCTCTGGGGCCAACGTCCTGACTTTC
CDR3: CASSPRVSGANVLTF
D: NA
size: NA
V: TRBV27
J: TRBJ2-6

DNA: TGTGCCAGCAGCACCGGGGCCTCCTACGAGCAGTACTTC
CDR3: CASSTGASYEQYF
D: NA
size: NA
V: TRBV7-6
J: TRBJ2-7

DNA: TGTGCCAGCAGCCCGAGTGTCCCGGGACTAGCGGGGGGGCGGGATACGCAGTATTTT
CDR3: CASSPSVPGLAGGRDTQYF
D: TRBD2
size: NA
V: TRBV5-5
J: TRBJ2-3

DNA: TGTGCCAGCAGCTACTACAAGGAGGGTTCACCCCTCCACTTT
CDR3: CASSYYKEGSPLHF
D: NA
size: NA
V: TRBV7-2
J: TRBJ1-6

DNA: TGTGCCAGCAGCCTAGGACTAGCGGGGGTAGAGACCCAGTACTTC
CDR3: CASSLGLAGVETQYF
D: TRBD2
size: NA
V: TRBV7-2
J: TRBJ2-5

DNA: TGTGCCAGCAGTTTATTTCAGGGTTACTATGGCTACACCTTC
CDR3: CASSLFQGYYGYTF
D: NA
size: NA
V: TRBV28
J: TRBJ1-2

DNA: TGCGCCAGCAGCTCGACCGGGACAGGGGTTCAGTACTTC
CDR3: CASSSTGTGVQYF
D: TRBD1
size: NA
V: TRBV5-1
J: TRBJ2-7

DNA: TGTGCCAGCAGACCCCTCCAGGGGTTGGGATCATTCTTGAACACTGAAGCTTTCTTT
CDR3: CASRPLQGLGSFLNTEAFF
D: NA
size: NA
V: TRBV2
J: TRBJ1-1

DNA: TGTGCCAGCAGTCCGCGGGGACAGGGGGAGGCCGGGACCCAGTACTTC
CDR3: CASSPRGQGEAGTQYF
D: TRBD1
size: NA
V: TRBV28
J: TRBJ2-5

DNA: TGTGCCAGCAGCCCGGGACAGATAAGTTCACCCCTCCACTTT
CDR3: CASSPGQISSPLHF
D: TRBD1
size: NA
V: TRBV7-2
J: TRBJ1-6

DNA: TGTGCCAGTAGGAAAACAGGGGGCACAGATACGCAGTATTTT
CDR3: CASRKTGGTDTQYF
D: TRBD1
size: NA
V: TRBV19
J: TRBJ2-3

DNA: TGTGCCAGCAGCTTAGCGCCAGACATGAACACTGAAGCTTTCTTT
CDR3: CASSLAPDMNTEAFF
D: NA
size: NA
V: TRBV11-1
J: TRBJ1-1

DNA: TGTGCCAGCAGCTTATTAGGCGGGCAGGGGGTCCAGCCCCAGCATTTT
CDR3: CASSLLGGQGVQPQHF
D: TRBD1
size: NA
V: TRBV11-2
J: TRBJ1-5

DNA: TGTGCCAGTAGTTCCACGGCGGCGGGGGGCTCGGGGACCAAAAACATTCAGTACTTC
CDR3: CASSSTAAGGSGTKNIQYF
D: TRBD2
size: once
V: TRBV19
J: TRBJ2-4

DNA: TGTGCCAGCAGTTCTCGTGGAGGCTATGGCTACACCTTC
CDR3: CASSSRGGYGYTF
D: NA
size: NA
V: TRBV27
J: TRBJ1-2

DNA: TGTGCCAGTACTGGAGGAAACCTCAATGAGCAGTTCTTC
CDR3: CASTGGNLNEQFF
D: NA
size: NA
V: TRBV19
J: TRBJ2-1

DNA: TGTGCCAGCAGCCAGCGCACAGGGGGCTGGGGAACCGGGGAGCTGTTTTTT
CDR3: CASSQRTGGWGTGELFF
D: TRBD1
size: NA
V: TRBV4-2
J: TRBJ2-2

DNA: TGTGCCAGCAGCCAGCTCCTCGGGACCCAGTACTTC
CDR3: CASSQLLGTQYF
D: NA
size: NA
V: TRBV14
J: TRBJ2-5

DNA: TGTGCCAGCAGCTTATCACAGGCCGGTTACAATGAGCAGTTCTTC
CDR3: CASSLSQAGYNEQFF
D: NA
size: NA
V: TRBV7-9
J: TRBJ2-1

DNA: TGTGCCTGGAGTGTGACAGGCGCTCCTAGCACAGATACGCAGTATTTT
CDR3: CAWSVTGAPSTDTQYF
D: NA
size: NA
V: TRBV30
J: TRBJ2-3

DNA: TGTGCCTCCCCCGGAAGGGTTGGACAGACGATTTTC
CDR3: CASPGRVGQTIF
D: NA
size: once
V: TRBV30
J: TRBJ1-2

DNA: TGTGCCAGCAGTATGCTAGCGGGGGGGCTTAATGAGCAGTTCTTC
CDR3: CASSMLAGGLNEQFF
D: TRBD2
size: NA
V: TRBV6-5
J: TRBJ2-1

DNA: TGTGCCAGTAGTATAGTTCCGGGAGGGCACACTGAAGCTTTCTTT
CDR3: CASSIVPGGHTEAFF
D: NA
size: NA
V: TRBV19
J: TRBJ1-1

DNA: TGTGCCAGCAGCACTGGACAGGATAATTCACCCCTCCACTTT
CDR3: CASSTGQDNSPLHF
D: TRBD1
size: few
V: TRBV5-4
J: TRBJ1-6

DNA: TGTGCCAGCGGTGACGGACAGGGTTTTGGAAACACCATATATTTT
CDR3: CASGDGQGFGNTIYF
D: TRBD1
size: NA
V: TRBV6-1
J: TRBJ1-3

DNA: TGTGCCAGCAGCCAAGGGGGACAGGGGGCTCAGCCCCAGCATTTT
CDR3: CASSQGGQGAQPQHF
D: TRBD1
size: once
V: TRBV7-2
J: TRBJ1-5

DNA: TGTGCCAGCAGCCACAATAGACAGAATAACTATGGCTACACCTTC
CDR3: CASSHNRQNNYGYTF
D: NA
size: NA
V: TRBV25-1
J: TRBJ1-2

DNA: TGCAGCGTTACCGGGACAGTATACACCGGGGAGCTGTTTTTT
CDR3: CSVTGTVYTGELFF
D: TRBD1
size: once
V: TRBV29-1
J: TRBJ2-2

DNA: TGTGCCACCAGCAGAGATTCTGGGGGGCGCACAAAGACCCAGTACTTC
CDR3: CATSRDSGGRTKTQYF
D: NA
size: NA
V: TRBV15
J: TRBJ2-5

DNA: TGTGCCAGCAGGCCAGGGGTGGTCGGGGAGCTGTTTTTT
CDR3: CASRPGVVGELFF
D: NA
size: NA
V: TRBV6-4
J: TRBJ2-2

DNA: TGTGCCAGCAGTTTGCCAGGAGGGGCAACTAATGAAAAACTGTTTTTT
CDR3: CASSLPGGATNEKLFF
D: NA
size: NA
V: TRBV28
J: TRBJ1-4